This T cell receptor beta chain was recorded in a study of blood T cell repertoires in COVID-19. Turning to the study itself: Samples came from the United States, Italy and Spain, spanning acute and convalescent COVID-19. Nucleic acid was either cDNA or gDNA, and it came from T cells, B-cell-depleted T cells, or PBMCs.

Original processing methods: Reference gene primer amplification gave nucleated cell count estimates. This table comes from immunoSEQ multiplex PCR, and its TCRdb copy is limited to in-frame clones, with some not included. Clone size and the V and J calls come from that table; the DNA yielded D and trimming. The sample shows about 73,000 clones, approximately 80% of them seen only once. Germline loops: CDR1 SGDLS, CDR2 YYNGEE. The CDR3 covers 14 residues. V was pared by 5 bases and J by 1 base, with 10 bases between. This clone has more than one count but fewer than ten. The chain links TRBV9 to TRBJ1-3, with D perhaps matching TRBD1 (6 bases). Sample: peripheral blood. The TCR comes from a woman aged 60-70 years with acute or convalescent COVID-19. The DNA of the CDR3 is TGTGCCAGCAGGGCAGGGGTATCTGGAAACACCATATATTTT. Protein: CASRAGVSGNTIYF.